This T cell receptor (beta chain) originates from a study of cytomegalovirus exposure and HLA in healthy donors. PCR used 60 Vbeta primers and 13 Jbeta primers. TCRdb's copy holds only in-frame clones and misses some; the assay was immunoSEQ multiplex PCR. This sample has about 190,000 clones, with just under 80% found just once. This clone has a handful of counts. Source material: PBMCs. The clonotype was recovered from a woman aged 25-40 years in good health and CMV-seropositive.

The CDR3 DNA reads TGTGCCAGCAGTACCCAAGGGGGGGTTAATGAAAAACTGTTTTTT. Its protein product is CASSTQGGVNEKLFF. The V and J genes are TRBV6-5 and TRBJ1-4; tentatively, D is TRBD1 (6 bases). Germline V gene lookup returns CDR1 MNHEY and CDR2 SVGAGI. With 5 bases removed from V and 4 bases from J, the gap between germline ends came to 14 bases. CDR3 size: 15 residues.